This T cell receptor beta chain was recorded in a study of early T cells in non-severe SARS-CoV-2 infection. As for the study in general: Chains were unpaired, as sequencing was done on bulk RNA from unsorted whole blood.

Each cDNA molecule carried a unique molecular identifier. Via MiXCR, TCRdb re-called the 5' RACE reads, giving one row per CDR3 protein. The repertoire holds about 61,000 distinct CDR3 sequences, with 10% to 14% as singletons. The study, taken as a whole, reports: VDJdb matches were skewed toward anti-spike CD8 T cell responses.

CDR1 and CDR2 from the germline V gene are MNHEY and SVGAGI. The CDR3 loop spans 15 amino acids. V gave up 5 bases and J gave up 1 base, with 14 bases separating them. As for this clonotype: Its antigen is still unknown.

The sequenced sample consisted of whole blood. The chain carries TRBV6-5 and TRBJ1-1; no clear D. The sequence came from an adult who was a healthcare worker with PCR-confirmed SARS-CoV-2 infection or an uninfected control (not recorded which). CDR3 sequence: CASSLDFAPNTEAFF. In DNA, the CDR3 is TGTGCCAGCAGTCTCGATTTCGCCCCGAACACTGAAGCTTTCTTT.